Included here is one TCR beta chain sequence, with context. With the read ending 3 residues before the CDR3 end, the germline J gene is used to fill in that end. The data derive from a study of T cells in women clearing cervical HPV infection. The V gene lost 1 base and the J gene lost 6 bases, with 12 bases spanning the gap. The CDR3 is made up of 13 amino acids. Germline V CDR1 and CDR2: DFQATT, SNEGSKA (reference sequence). The assay was immunoSEQ multiplex PCR, and TCRdb's table has in-frame clones only and misses some. This sample carries tens of thousands of clones, with approximately 8.1% going to the ten biggest clones.

What was sequenced was blood buffy coat. This TCR was recovered from a woman aged 18 to 69 with a cervical HPV16 infection that either progressed to CIN3+ or cleared (not recorded which). V and J are TRBV20-1 and TRBJ1-2; TRBD1 might be the D (6 bases). CDR3 residues: CSARGSQGDGYTF. The CDR3 DNA, read in part, is TGCAGTGCTAGAGGTTCACAGGGAGATGGC.